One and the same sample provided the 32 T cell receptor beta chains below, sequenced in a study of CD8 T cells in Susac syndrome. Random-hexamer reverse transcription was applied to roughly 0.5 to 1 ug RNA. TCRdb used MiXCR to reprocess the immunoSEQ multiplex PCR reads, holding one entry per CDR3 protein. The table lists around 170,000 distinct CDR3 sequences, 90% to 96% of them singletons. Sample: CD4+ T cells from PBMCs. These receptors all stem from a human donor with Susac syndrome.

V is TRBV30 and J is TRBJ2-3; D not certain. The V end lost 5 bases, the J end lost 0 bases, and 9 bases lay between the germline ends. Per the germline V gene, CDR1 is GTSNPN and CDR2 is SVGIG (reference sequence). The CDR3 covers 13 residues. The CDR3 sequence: CAWQILSTDTQYF. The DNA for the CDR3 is TGTGCCTGGCAGATCTTGAGCACAGATACGCAGTATTTT.

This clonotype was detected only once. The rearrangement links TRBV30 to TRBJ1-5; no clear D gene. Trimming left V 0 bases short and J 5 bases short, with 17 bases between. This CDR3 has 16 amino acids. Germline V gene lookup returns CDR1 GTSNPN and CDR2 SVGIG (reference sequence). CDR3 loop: CAWSVIGPPGDQPQHF. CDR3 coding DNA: TGTGCCTGGAGTGTTATCGGCCCACCTGGGGATCAGCCCCAGCATTTT.

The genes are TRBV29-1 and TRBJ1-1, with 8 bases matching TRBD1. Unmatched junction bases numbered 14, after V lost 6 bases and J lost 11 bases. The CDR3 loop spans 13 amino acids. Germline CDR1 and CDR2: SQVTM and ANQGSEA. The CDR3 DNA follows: TGCAGCGTCTCCCCCCAGGGGGCGTCTCGCGCTTTCTTT. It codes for CSVSPQGASRAFF.

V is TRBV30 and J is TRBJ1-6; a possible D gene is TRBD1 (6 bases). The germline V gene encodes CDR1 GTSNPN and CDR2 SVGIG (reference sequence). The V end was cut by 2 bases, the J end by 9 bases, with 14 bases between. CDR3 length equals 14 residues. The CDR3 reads CAWSPSGGPSPLHF. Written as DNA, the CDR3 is TGTGCCTGGAGTCCCTCGGGGGGCCCTTCACCCCTCCACTTT. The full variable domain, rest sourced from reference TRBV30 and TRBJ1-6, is SQTIHQWPATLVQPVGSPLSLECTVEGTSNPNLYWYRQAAGRGLQLLFYSVGIGQISSEVPQNLSASRPQDRQFILSSKKLLLSDSGFYLCAWSPSGGPSPLHFGNGTRLTVT.

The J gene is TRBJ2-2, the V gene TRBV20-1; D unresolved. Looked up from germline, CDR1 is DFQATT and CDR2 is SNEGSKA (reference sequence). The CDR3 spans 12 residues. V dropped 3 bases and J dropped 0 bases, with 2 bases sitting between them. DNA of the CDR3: TGCAGTGCTAGGGCGAACACCGGGGAGCTGTTTTTT. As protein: CSARANTGELFF.

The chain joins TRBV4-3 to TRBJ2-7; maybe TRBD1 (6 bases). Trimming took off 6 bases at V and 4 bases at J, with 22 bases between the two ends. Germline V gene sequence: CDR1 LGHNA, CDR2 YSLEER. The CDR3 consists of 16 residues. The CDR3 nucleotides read TGCGCCAGCAGACTAACGGGACACCGGAAGAGATACGAGCAGTACTTC. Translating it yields CASRLTGHRKRYEQYF.

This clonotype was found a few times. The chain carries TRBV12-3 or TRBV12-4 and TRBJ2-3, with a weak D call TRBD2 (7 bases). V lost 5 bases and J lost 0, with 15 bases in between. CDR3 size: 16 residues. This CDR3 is CASSRGGGGSTDTQYF. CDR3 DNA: TGTGCCAGCAGTAGAGGAGGGGGGGGTAGCACAGATACGCAGTATTTT.

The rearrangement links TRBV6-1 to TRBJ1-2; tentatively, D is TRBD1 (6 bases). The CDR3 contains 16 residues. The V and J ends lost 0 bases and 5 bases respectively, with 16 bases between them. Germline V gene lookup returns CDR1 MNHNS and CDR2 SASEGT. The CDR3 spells CASSEAQGRQPYGYTF. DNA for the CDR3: TGTGCCAGCAGTGAAGCACAGGGTCGGCAGCCTTATGGCTACACCTTC.

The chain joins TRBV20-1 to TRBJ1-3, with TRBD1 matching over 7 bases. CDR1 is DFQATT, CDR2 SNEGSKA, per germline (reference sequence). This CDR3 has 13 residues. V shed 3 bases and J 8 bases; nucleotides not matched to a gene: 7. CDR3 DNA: TGCAGTGCTAGTGGGCAGGGGGGATACACCATATATTTT. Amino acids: CSASGQGGYTIYF.

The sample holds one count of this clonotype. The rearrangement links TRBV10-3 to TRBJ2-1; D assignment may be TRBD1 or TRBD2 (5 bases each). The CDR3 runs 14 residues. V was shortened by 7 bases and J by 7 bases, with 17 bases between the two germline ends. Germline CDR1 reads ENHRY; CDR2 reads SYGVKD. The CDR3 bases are TGTGCCATCAAAAGGAGTGGGGACCATAATGAGCAGTTCTTC. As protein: CAIKRSGDHNEQFF.

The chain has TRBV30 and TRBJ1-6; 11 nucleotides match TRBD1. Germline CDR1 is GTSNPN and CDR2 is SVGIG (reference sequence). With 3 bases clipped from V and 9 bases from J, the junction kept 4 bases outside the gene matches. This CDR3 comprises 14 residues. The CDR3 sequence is CAWRTDRGPSPLHF. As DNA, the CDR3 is TGTGCCTGGAGGACGGACAGGGGGCCTTCACCCCTCCACTTT.

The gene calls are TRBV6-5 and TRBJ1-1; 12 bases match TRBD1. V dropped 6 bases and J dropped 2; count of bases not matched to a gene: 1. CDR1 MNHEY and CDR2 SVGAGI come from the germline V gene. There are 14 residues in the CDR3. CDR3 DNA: TGTGCCAGCAGGGGGACAGGGGGCAACACTGAAGCTTTCTTT. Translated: CASRGTGGNTEAFF.

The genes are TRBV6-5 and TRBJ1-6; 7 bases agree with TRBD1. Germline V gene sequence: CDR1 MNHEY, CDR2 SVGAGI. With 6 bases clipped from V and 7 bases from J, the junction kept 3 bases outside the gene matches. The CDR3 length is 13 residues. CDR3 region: CASSDRVNSPLHF. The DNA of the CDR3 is TGTGCCAGCAGCGACAGGGTAAATTCACCCCTCCACTTT.

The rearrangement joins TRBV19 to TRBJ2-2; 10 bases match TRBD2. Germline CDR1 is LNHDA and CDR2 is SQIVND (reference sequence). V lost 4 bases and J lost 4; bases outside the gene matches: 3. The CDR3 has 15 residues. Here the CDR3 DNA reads TGTGCCAGTAGTAGGCTAGCGGGAGCCACCGGGGAGCTGTTTTTT. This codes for CASSRLAGATGELFF. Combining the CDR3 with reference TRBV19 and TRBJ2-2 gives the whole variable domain DGGITQSPKYLFRKEGQNVTLSCEQNLNHDAMYWYRQDPGQGLRLIYYSQIVNDFQKGDIAEGYSVSREKKESFPLTVTSAQKNPTAFYLCASSRLAGATGELFFGEGSRLTVL.

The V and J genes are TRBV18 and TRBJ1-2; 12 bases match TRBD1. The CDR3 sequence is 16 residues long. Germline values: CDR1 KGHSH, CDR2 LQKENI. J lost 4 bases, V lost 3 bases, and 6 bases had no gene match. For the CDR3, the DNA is TGTGCCAGCTCACCCTCCGGGACAGGGGGCTTCTATGGCTACACCTTC. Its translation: CASSPSGTGGFYGYTF. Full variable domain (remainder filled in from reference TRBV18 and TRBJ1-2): NAGVMQNPRHLVRRRGQEARLRCSPMKGHSHVYWYRQLPEEGLKFMVYLQKENIIDESGMPKERFSAEFPKEGPSILRIQQVVRGDSAAYFCASSPSGTGGFYGYTFGSGTRLTVV.

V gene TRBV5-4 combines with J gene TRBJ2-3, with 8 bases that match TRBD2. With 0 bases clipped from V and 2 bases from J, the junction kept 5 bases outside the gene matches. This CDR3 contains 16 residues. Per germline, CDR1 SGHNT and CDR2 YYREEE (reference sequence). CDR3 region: CASSLAGGGNTDTQYF. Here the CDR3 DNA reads TGTGCCAGCAGCTTGGCTGGCGGGGGGAACACAGATACGCAGTATTTT.

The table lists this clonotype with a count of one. CDR3 loop: CSARHSVPYGYTF. In DNA, the CDR3 is TGCAGTGCTAGACACAGCGTTCCCTATGGCTACACCTTC. V is TRBV20-1 and J is TRBJ1-2, with D unresolved. V lost 2 bases and J 4 bases, leaving 11 bases between the germline ends. This CDR3 spans 13 amino acids. Germline loops: CDR1 DFQATT, CDR2 SNEGSKA (reference sequence).

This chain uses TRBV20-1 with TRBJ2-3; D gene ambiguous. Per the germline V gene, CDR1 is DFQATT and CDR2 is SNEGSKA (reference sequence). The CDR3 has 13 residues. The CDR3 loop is CSWTRPYTDTQYF. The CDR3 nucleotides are TGCAGCTGGACCCGTCCTTACACAGATACGCAGTATTTT.

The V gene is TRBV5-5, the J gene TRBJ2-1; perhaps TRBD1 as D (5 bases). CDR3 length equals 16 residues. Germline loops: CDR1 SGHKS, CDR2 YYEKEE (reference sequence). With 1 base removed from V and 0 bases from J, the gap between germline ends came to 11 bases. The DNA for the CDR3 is TGTGCCAGCAGCTTGAGGGGCTCCAGCTCCTACAATGAGCAGTTCTTC. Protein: CASSLRGSSSYNEQFF.

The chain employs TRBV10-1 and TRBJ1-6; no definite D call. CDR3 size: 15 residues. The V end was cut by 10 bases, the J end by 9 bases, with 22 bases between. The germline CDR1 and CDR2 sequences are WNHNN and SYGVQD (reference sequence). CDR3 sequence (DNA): TGCGCCAACCCAACCTTTGGACGGAGCAGTTCACCCCTCCACTTT. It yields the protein CANPTFGRSSSPLHF.

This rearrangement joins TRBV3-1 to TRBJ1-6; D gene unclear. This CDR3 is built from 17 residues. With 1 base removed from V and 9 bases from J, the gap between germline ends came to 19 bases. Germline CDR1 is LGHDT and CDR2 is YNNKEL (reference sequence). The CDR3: CASSQAGWARDGSPLHF. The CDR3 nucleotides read TGTGCCAGCAGCCAAGCGGGTTGGGCAAGGGATGGTTCACCCCTCCACTTT.

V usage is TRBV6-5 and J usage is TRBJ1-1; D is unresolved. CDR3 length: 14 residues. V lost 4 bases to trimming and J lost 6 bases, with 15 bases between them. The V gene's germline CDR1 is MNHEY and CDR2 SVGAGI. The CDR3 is CASSSPNIYAEAFF. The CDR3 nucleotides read TGTGCCAGCAGTTCCCCGAACATATACGCTGAAGCTTTCTTT.

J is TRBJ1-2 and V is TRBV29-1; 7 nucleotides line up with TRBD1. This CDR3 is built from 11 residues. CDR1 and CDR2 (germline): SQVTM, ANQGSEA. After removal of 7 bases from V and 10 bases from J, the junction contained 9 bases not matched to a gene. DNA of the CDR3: TGCAGCGCGGACCCGGGACAGATCTACACCTTC. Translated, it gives CSADPGQIYTF. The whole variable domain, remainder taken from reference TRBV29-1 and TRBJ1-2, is SAVISQKPSRDICQRGTSLTIQCQVDSQVTMMFWYRQQPGQSLTLIATANQGSEATYESGFVIDKFPISRPNLTFSTLTVSNMSPEDSSIYLCSADPGQIYTFGSGTRLTVV.

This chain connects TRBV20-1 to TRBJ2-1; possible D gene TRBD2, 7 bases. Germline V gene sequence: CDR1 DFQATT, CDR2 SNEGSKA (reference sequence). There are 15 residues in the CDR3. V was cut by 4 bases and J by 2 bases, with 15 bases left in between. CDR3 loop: CSAIPLGGPYNEQFF. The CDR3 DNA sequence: TGCAGTGCTATTCCTCTCGGGGGGCCCTACAATGAGCAGTTCTTC.

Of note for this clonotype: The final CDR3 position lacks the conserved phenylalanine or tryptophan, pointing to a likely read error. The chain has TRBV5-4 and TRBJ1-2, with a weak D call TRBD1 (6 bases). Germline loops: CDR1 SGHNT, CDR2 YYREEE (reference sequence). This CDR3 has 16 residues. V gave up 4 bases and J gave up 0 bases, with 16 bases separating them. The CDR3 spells CASSRGQGPANYGYTL. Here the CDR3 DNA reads TGTGCCAGCAGCCGGGGACAAGGCCCAGCTAACTATGGCTACACCCTC.

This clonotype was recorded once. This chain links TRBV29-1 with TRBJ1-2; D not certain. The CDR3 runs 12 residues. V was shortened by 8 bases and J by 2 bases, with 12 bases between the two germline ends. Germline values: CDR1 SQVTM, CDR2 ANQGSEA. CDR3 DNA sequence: TGCAGCCCTGCTCGCAGGAACTATGGCTACACCTTC. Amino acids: CSPARRNYGYTF.

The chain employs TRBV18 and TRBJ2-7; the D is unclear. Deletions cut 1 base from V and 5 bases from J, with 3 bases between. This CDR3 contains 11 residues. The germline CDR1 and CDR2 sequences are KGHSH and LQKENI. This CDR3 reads CASSPRNEQYF. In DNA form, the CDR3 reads TGTGCCAGCTCACCACGGAACGAGCAGTACTTC.

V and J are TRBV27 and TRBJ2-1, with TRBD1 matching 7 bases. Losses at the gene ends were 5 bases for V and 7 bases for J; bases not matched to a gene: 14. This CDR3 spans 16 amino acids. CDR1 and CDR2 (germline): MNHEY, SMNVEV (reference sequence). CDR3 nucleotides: TGTGCCAGCAGTCCCTCGACAGGGTTCGAGACTAATGAGCAGTTCTTC. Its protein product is CASSPSTGFETNEQFF.

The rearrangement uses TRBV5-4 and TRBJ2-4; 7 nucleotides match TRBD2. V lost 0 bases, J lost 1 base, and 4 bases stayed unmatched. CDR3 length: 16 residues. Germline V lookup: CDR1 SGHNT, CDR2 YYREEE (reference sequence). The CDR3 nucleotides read TGTGCCAGCAGCTTGGAGGTCGGGGGGGCCAAAAACATTCAGTACTTC. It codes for CASSLEVGGAKNIQYF.

This CDR3 reads CASSSFVPWPGQPYYEQYF. The DNA of the CDR3 is TGTGCCAGCAGTTCCTTCGTGCCTTGGCCGGGACAGCCGTACTACGAGCAGTACTTC. The rearrangement uses TRBV6-5 and TRBJ2-7; 7 bases map to TRBD1. CDR3 size: 19 residues. V was clipped by 4 bases and J by 3 bases; unmatched bases: 21. CDR1 is MNHEY, CDR2 SVGAGI, per germline.

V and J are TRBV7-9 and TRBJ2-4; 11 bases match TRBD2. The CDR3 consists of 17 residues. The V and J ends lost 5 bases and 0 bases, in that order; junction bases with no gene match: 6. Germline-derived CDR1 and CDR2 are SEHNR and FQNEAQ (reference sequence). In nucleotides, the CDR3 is TGTGCCAGCAGCCAACTAGCGGGAGAACTAGCCAAAAACATTCAGTACTTC. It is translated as CASSQLAGELAKNIQYF.

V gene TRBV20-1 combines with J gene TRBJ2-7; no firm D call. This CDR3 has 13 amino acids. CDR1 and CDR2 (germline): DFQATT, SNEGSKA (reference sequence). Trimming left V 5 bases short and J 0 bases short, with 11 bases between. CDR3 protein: CSAWSRSSYEQYF. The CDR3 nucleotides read TGCAGTGCTTGGAGTCGGAGCTCCTACGAGCAGTACTTC.